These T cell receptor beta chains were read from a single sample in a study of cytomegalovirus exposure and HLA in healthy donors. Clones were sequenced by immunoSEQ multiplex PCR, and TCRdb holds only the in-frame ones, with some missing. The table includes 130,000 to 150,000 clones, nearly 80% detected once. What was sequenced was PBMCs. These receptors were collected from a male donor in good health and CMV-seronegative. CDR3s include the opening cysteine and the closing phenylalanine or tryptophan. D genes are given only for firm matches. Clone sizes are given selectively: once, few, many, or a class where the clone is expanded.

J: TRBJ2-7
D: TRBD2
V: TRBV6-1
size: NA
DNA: TGTGCCAGCAGTGGCGATAGCGGGGGACCCTACGAGCAGTACTTC
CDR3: CASSGDSGGPYEQYF

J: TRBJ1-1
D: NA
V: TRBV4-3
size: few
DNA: TGCGCCAGCAGCCGAACTAGGGATTCGAACACTGAAGCTTTCTTT
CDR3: CASSRTRDSNTEAFF

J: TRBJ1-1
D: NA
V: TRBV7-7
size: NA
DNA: TGTGCCAGCAGCTTAGAGACGGGAGCTGAAGCTTTCTTT
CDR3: CASSLETGAEAFF

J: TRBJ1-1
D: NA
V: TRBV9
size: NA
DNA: TGTGCCAGCAGCCCCACAGGACAGCACTTGAACACTGAAGCTTTCTTT
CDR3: CASSPTGQHLNTEAFF

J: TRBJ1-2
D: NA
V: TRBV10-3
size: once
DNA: TGTGCCATCAGTATGGGGGGAGACGGCTACACCTTC
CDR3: CAISMGGDGYTF

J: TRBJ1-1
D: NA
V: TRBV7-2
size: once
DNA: TGTGCCAGCAGCTTAGCCCCAGGGGTCATGAACACTGAAGCTTTCTTT
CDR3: CASSLAPGVMNTEAFF

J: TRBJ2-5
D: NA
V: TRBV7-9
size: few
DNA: TGTGCCAGCAGCTTAGTCTCGTACCAAGAGACCCAGTACTTC
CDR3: CASSLVSYQETQYF

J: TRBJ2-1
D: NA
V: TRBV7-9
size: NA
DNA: TGTGCCAGCAGCTCCGACAGCTACAATGAGCAGTTCTTC
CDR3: CASSSDSYNEQFF

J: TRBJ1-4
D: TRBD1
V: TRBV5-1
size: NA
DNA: TGCGCCAGCAGCTTGGTGGACAGGGACAGTGAAAAACTGTTTTTT
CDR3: CASSLVDRDSEKLFF

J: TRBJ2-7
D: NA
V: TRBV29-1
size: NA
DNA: TGCAGCGTTGACAGGGGTTCCCGCTACGAGCAGTACTTC
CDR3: CSVDRGSRYEQYF

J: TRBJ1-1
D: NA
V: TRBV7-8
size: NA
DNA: TGTGCCAGCAGCTTAGCAAGCCAGGGAAGGGGGTTGGTCACTGAAGCTTTCTTT
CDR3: CASSLASQGRGLVTEAFF

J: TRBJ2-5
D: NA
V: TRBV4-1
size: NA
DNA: TGCGCCAGCAGCCACGCGGGTCAGGCCGTACAAGAGACCCAGTACTTC
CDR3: CASSHAGQAVQETQYF

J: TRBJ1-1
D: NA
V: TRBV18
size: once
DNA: TGTGCCAGCTCACGGGCAACGAACACTGAAGCTTTCTTT
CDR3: CASSRATNTEAFF

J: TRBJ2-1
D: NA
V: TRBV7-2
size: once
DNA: TGTGCCAGCAGCCGTAGAAGCGGGCGCTCCTACAATGAGCAGTTCTTC
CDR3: CASSRRSGRSYNEQFF

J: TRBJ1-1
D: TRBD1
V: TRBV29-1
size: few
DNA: TGCAGCGTCCCCGACAGGGGGCTAGGAGCTTTCTTT
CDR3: CSVPDRGLGAFF

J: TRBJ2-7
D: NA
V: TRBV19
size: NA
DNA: TGTGCCAGTAGTATGGAGCTAACCTCCTACGAGCAGTACTTC
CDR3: CASSMELTSYEQYF

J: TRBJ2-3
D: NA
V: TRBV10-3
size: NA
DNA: TGTGCCATCAGCTCTAGCACAGATACGCAGTATTTT
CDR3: CAISSSTDTQYF

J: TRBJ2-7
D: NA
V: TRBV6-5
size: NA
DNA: TGTGCCAGCAGTTCATCGAGCCGCGGCTACGAGCAGTACTTC
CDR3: CASSSSSRGYEQYF

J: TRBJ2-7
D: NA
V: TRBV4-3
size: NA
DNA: TGCGCCAGCAGCCGGAGGCTAGCGTACGAGCAGTACTTC
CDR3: CASSRRLAYEQYF

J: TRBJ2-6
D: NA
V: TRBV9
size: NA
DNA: TGTGCCAGCAGCGCGGGGTCTTCTGGAGGGGCCAACGTCCTGACTTTC
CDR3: CASSAGSSGGANVLTF

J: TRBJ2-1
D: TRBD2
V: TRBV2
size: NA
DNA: TGTGCCAGCATTGGGGGACTAGCGGGAGGGAATGAGCAGTTCTTC
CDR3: CASIGGLAGGNEQFF

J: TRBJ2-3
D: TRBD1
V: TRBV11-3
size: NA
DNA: TGTGCCAGCAGCCCCGGGACAGTTGAGAGCACAGATACGCAGTATTTT
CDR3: CASSPGTVESTDTQYF

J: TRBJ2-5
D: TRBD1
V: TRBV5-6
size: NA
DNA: TGTGCCAGCAGCGCCCTGGGACAGGGGGAGACCCAGTACTTC
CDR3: CASSALGQGETQYF

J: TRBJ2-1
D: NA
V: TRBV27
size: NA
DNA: TGTGCCAGCAGTTTATCGTGGTTAGCAGGGCACAATGAGCAGTTCTTC
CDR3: CASSLSWLAGHNEQFF

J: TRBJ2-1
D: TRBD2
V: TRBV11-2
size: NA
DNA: TGTGCCAGCAGCTTACGGGGAAGCGGGACCAATGAGCAGTTCTTC
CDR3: CASSLRGSGTNEQFF

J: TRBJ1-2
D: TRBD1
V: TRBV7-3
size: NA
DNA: TGTGCCAGCAGCTCCAACCCGGGACAGCCTGGGAATGGCTACACCTTC
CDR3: CASSSNPGQPGNGYTF

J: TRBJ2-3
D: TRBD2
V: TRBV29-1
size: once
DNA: TGCAGCGTTGACAGCGGGGGCACAGATACGCAGTATTTT
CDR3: CSVDSGGTDTQYF

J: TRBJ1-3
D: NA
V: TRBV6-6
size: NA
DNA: TGTGCCAGCAGCTCTGGGGGGTCCTCTGGAAACACCATATATTTT
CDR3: CASSSGGSSGNTIYF

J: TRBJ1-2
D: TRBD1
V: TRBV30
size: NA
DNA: TGTGCCTGGAGCCTTAGACAGGGGAGCTATGGCTACACCTTC
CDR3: CAWSLRQGSYGYTF

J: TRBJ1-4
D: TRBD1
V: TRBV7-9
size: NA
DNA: TGTGCCAGCAGCTTGGGACAGGTGAATGAAAAACTGTTTTTT
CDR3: CASSLGQVNEKLFF

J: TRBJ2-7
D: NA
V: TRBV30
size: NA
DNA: TGTGCCTGGAGTACCGGGGACGAGCAGTACTTC
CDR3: CAWSTGDEQYF

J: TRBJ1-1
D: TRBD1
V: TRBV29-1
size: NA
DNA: TGCAGCGTGGACAGGCCGAACACTGAAGCTTTCTTT
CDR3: CSVDRPNTEAFF

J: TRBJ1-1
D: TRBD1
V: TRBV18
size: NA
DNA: TGTGCCAGCTCACCCGGGACAGGGGGCTGTGAAGCTTTCTTT
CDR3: CASSPGTGGCEAFF

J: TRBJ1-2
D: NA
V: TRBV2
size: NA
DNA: TGTGCCAGCAGTGAACAGGGGCTCAGAGGCTACACCTTC
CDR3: CASSEQGLRGYTF

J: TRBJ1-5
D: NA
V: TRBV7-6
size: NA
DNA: TGTGCCAGCAGCTCCGGACTTAATCAGCCCCAGCATTTT
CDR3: CASSSGLNQPQHF

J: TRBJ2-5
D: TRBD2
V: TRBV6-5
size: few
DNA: TGTGCCAGCAGTTATGGGCTAGCGGGAGACCAAGAGACCCAGTACTTC
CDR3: CASSYGLAGDQETQYF

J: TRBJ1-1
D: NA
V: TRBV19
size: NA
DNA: TGTGCCAGTAGTCGGGAGGTTACGGGGCGGGTGAACACTGAAGCTTTCTTT
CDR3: CASSREVTGRVNTEAFF

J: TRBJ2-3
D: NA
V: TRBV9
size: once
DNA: TGTGCCAGCACCCCCGGGAGCCGGACGTTAGATACGCAGTATTTT
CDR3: CASTPGSRTLDTQYF

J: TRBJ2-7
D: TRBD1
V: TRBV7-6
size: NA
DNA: TGTGCCAGCAGCTTGGTACAGGGGGCCTACGAGCAGTACTTC
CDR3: CASSLVQGAYEQYF

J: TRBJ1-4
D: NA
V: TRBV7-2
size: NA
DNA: TGTGCCAGCAGCTTTGCAGGTTTTGGGGAAAAACTGTTTTTT
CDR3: CASSFAGFGEKLFF

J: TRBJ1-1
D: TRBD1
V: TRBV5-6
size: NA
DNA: TGTGCCGGAGAATCGGGACAGAAGAACACTGAAGCTTTCTTT
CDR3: CAGESGQKNTEAFF